This TCR beta chain comes out of a study of monozygotic twins with cystic fibrosis. Study-wide results and limits: Shared CDR3 numbers were not associated with age, concordance or severity.

The CDR3 is made up of 15 amino acids. The germline V gene encodes CDR1 SGHVS and CDR2 FQNEAQ. The V gene end was trimmed by 5 bases and the J gene end by 0 bases; junction bases not matched to a gene: 3. Libraries were prepared by immunoSEQ multiplex PCR; TCRdb keeps only in-frame clonotypes and omits some of them. The sample has approximately 11,000 clones; 65% to 90% are singletons. Concerning this clone: What it binds is unknown.

The V gene is TRBV7-8, the J gene TRBJ1-3; TRBD1 agrees at 8 bases. Input material: blood. The source of this sequence is a man aged 18 to 30 with cystic fibrosis. This CDR3 is CASSPGGGSGNTIYF. The CDR3 nucleotides read TGTGCCAGCAGCCCAGGGGGCGGCTCTGGAAACACCATATATTTT.